Listed below are T cell receptor beta chains from one sample, sequenced in a study of blood T cell repertoires in COVID-19. TCRdb's copy holds only in-frame clones and misses some; the assay was immunoSEQ multiplex PCR. The sample lists 150,000 or so clones, approximately 83% occurring once. Sequences were obtained from peripheral blood. The receptor source for this set is a woman aged 60-75 years with acute or convalescent COVID-19. Each CDR3 is given with its conserved first and last residue. The order of the fields is V gene, D gene, clone size, J gene, CDR3 DNA, CDR3 protein. The D gene is left open where the match is weak. Expanded clones are given a class, and other clones once, few, many or no size at all.

>TRBV2|NA|NA|TRBJ1-2
TGTGCCAGCAGTGAAGGGGGTCAAAGGCGGAGGGTTGCCTATGGCTACACCTTC
CASSEGGQRRRVAYGYTF
>TRBV29-1|TRBD1|few|TRBJ1-1
TGCAGCGGGGAACGGACAGGGGACATTTGGGCTGTCACTGAAGCTTTCTTT
CSGERTGDIWAVTEAFF
>TRBV15|NA|NA|TRBJ1-4
TGTGCCAGTAAACAGGGACCGTCTAATGAAAAACTGTTTTTT
CASKQGPSNEKLFF
>TRBV11-2|TRBD1|NA|TRBJ2-6
TGTGCCAGCAGCTCGCACAGGGGCCCTGGGGCCAACGTCCTGACTTTC
CASSSHRGPGANVLTF
>TRBV5-1|TRBD2|NA|TRBJ2-5
TGCGCCAGCAGCGAATCACTAGCGGGAGTTGCGGAGACCCAGTACTTC
CASSESLAGVAETQYF
>TRBV19|TRBD1|NA|TRBJ2-3
TGTGCCAGTAGTATAGGGGACAGGGGAACAGATACGCAGTATTTT
CASSIGDRGTDTQYF
>TRBV18|NA|NA|TRBJ1-1
TGTGCCAGCTCACACGGGCGGGGCACTGAAGCTTTCTTT
CASSHGRGTEAFF
>TRBV27|NA|NA|TRBJ2-2
TGTGCCAGCAGTCCCACTAGAGAAGCCGGGGAGCTGTTTTTT
CASSPTREAGELFF
>TRBV28|TRBD1|once|TRBJ2-3
TGTGCCAGCAGTCATACAGGGGGCAGGACAGATACGCAGTATTTT
CASSHTGGRTDTQYF
>TRBV7-3|NA|NA|TRBJ2-5
TGTGCCAGCAGCTTAACGGCAAACCGGGGAGAGACCCAGTACTTC
CASSLTANRGETQYF
>TRBV6-2/TRBV6-3|NA|NA|TRBJ1-1
TGTGCCAGCAGTTACTCAGCGACGGTCTGGACTGAAGCTTTCTTT
CASSYSATVWTEAFF
>TRBV24-1|TRBD2|once|TRBJ2-2
TGTGCCACCAGTGTACACCCCGGACTAGCGGGAGGTGGGACCGGGGAGCTGTTTTTT
CATSVHPGLAGGGTGELFF
>TRBV20-1|TRBD1|NA|TRBJ2-7
TGCAGTGCGAGGACAGGTGGCGAGCAGTACTTC
CSARTGGEQYF
>TRBV2|NA|NA|TRBJ1-5
TGTGCCAGCAGGAGGACAGACTTTAGCAATCAGCCCCAGCATTTT
CASRRTDFSNQPQHF
>TRBV7-3|NA|NA|TRBJ1-1
TGTGCCAGCAGCCCAGGACACAGGAACACTGAAGCTTTCTTT
CASSPGHRNTEAFF
>TRBV5-4|NA|NA|TRBJ1-3
TGTGCCAGCAGCTTGGCAGGCGTCTCTGGAAACACCATATATTTT
CASSLAGVSGNTIYF
>TRBV28|NA|few|TRBJ1-2
TGTGCGGGGGGGCAGGGCACCTATGGCTACACCTTC
CAGGQGTYGYTF
>TRBV3-1/TRBV3-2|NA|few|TRBJ1-4
TGTGCCAGCAGCTCCAGAGGGGGTGGGGAAAAACTGTTTTTT
CASSSRGGGEKLFF
>TRBV7-3|TRBD2|many|TRBJ2-1
TGTGCCAGCAGCTTAACTAGCGGGAGGGCTGAGCAGTTCTTC
CASSLTSGRAEQFF
>TRBV20-1|NA|NA|TRBJ1-1
TGCAGTGCTAGTCTAGGGGCGAACACTGAAGCTTTCTTT
CSASLGANTEAFF
>TRBV27|NA|NA|TRBJ1-2
TGTGCCAGCAGTAAGGAAGGACAGTTCGGCTACACCTTC
CASSKEGQFGYTF
>TRBV5-1|TRBD2|NA|TRBJ2-2
TGCGCCAGCAGCGTGACTAGCGGGAGGGCCCTTAACACCGGGGAGCTGTTTTTT
CASSVTSGRALNTGELFF
>TRBV2|NA|NA|TRBJ1-5
TGTGCCAGCAGGTTCGGGGGAAGGGATCAGCCCCAGCATTTT
CASRFGGRDQPQHF
>TRBV5-4|NA|NA|TRBJ2-3
TGTGCCAGCGTCGTGTCCGGGACAGATACGCAGTATTTT
CASVVSGTDTQYF